This T cell receptor beta chain was recorded in a study of T cells after yellow fever vaccination. As for the study in general: Low-cell-number fractions underwent preparation using SMART-Seq v4 Ultra Low Input. Overall study results and limits: Most clones from primary vaccination resurfaced after the booster (nearly 97% CD4, over 75% CD8).

The CDR3 covers 13 residues. Trimming pared 7 bases from V and 0 bases from J, leaving 8 bases between. In germline, CDR1 is MNHEY, CDR2 SVGEGT. TCRdb independently ran MiXCR on the 5' RACE reads; one entry per CDR3 protein. The top ten hold less than 25% of the sample, which has 300,000 to 350,000 distinct CDR3 sequences, approximately 3.9% seen once. A few counts support this clonotype. Its antigen is not identified. The TCR was taken from a man between 18 and 29 years old who received the YFV17D yellow fever vaccine. The V gene is TRBV6-2 or TRBV6-3, the J gene TRBJ2-3; tentatively, D is TRBD2 (5 bases). The source was PBMCs, collected 5 days after the yellow fever booster vaccination. The DNA of the CDR3 is TGTGCCAGCACGGGAATTAGCACAGATACGCAGTATTTT. It specifies CASTGISTDTQYF.